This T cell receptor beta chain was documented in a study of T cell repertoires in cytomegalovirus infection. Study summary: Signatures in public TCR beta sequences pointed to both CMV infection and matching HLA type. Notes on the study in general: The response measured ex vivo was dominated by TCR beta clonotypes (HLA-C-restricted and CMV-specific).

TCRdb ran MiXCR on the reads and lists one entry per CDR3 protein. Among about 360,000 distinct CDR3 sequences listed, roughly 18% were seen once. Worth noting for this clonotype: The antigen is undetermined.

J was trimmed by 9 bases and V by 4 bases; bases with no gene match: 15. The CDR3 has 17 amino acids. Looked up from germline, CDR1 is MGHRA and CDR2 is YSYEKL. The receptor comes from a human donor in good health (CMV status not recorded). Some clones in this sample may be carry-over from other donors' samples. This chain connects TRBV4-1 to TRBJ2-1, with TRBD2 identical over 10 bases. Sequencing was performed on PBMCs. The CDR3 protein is CASSPGLAGELDVEQFF. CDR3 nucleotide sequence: TGCGCCAGCAGCCCTGGGCTAGCGGGAGAGTTGGATGTTGAGCAGTTCTTC.